The 7 T cell receptor beta chains below all came from one sample that was sequenced in a study of cytomegalovirus exposure and HLA in healthy donors (dated by TCRdb to the late 2010s). The protocol used for the library was the immunoSEQ multiplex PCR assay. For the multiplex PCR, a mixture combining 60 forward primers for TCR Vbeta segments and 13 reverse primers for TCR Jbeta segments was used. TCRdb re-hosts the immuneACCESS table, in-frame sequences only. Its copies lack some clones; in the studies checked, an unresolved V gene accounts for under half of them, and the cause for the rest is not known. This sample holds about 210,000 clones; 80% to 90% were observed only once. The ten largest account for around 0.31% of the sample. Sample: PBMCs. The receptors here all came from a woman in her 30s in good health and CMV-seronegative.

This clone has a handful of counts. CDR3 protein: CASSEDIRYEQYF. The CDR3 DNA reads as TGTGCCAGCAGCGAGGACATTCGATACGAGCAGTACTTC. This chain uses TRBV7-9 with TRBJ2-7; the D gene is possibly TRBD1 (5 bases). The CDR3 loop spans 13 amino acids. V was pared by 5 bases and J by 4 bases, with 12 bases between. CDR1 is SEHNR and CDR2 is FQNEAQ in the germline V gene (reference sequence).

The chain joins TRBV5-1 to TRBJ2-7; 9 bases line up with TRBD2. Per the germline V gene, CDR1 is SGHRS and CDR2 is YFSETQ. This CDR3 is built from 16 residues. V was clipped by 0 bases and J by 2 bases; unmatched bases: 6. The chain's CDR3 is CASSLEASGDAYEQYF. CDR3 bases: TGCGCCAGCAGCTTGGAGGCTAGCGGGGACGCCTACGAGCAGTACTTC.

The CDR3 DNA follows: TGTGCCAGCAATCGGAGACAGGGGAACACTGAAGCTTTCTTT. Translated: CASNRRQGNTEAFF. The V call is TRBV28, the J call TRBJ1-1; 7 bases match TRBD1. This CDR3 contains 14 residues. CDR1 and CDR2 (germline): MDHEN, SYDVKM. The V and J ends lost 7 bases and 1 base, in that order; junction bases with no gene match: 6.

The table lists this clone with a count of one. The CDR3 loop reads CASSVSPYNEQFF. The CDR3, as DNA: TGTGCCAGCAGTGTGAGTCCCTACAATGAGCAGTTCTTC. The gene calls are TRBV6-4 and TRBJ2-1, with unresolved D. The CDR3 has 13 residues. Trimming shortened V by 4 bases and J by 2 bases, and 6 bases separated the two germline ends. Looked up from germline, CDR1 is MRHNA and CDR2 is SNTAGT.

Concerning this clone: The sample holds other DNA sequences that translate to the same CDR3. The CDR3 spells CASSLGLNEKLFF. CDR3 nucleotides: TGTGCCAGCAGCTTGGGCCTAAATGAAAAACTGTTTTTT. The V and J genes are TRBV7-9 and TRBJ1-4; the D is unclear. The CDR3 spans 13 residues. Trimming cost V 3 bases and J 5 bases, with 7 bases left between them. Per germline, CDR1 SEHNR and CDR2 FQNEAQ (reference sequence).

The chain carries TRBV6-6 and TRBJ2-5; TRBD1 is a possible D gene (5 bases). CDR1 and CDR2 from the germline V gene are MNHNY and SVGAGI (reference sequence). The CDR3 is 15 amino acids. V lost 2 bases and J lost 7, with 17 bases in between. As DNA, the CDR3 is TGTGCCAGCAGTTACGGGGCTGAGAAGATCGGGACCCAGTACTTC. Translation gives CASSYGAEKIGTQYF.

The rearrangement uses TRBV7-9 and TRBJ2-5, with 11 bases matching TRBD1. This CDR3 has 15 residues. Germline assignment: CDR1 SEHNR and CDR2 FQNEAQ (reference sequence). V was clipped by 3 bases and J by 4 bases; unmatched bases: 4. CDR3 protein: CASSFGTGGGETQYF. The CDR3 DNA reads as TGTGCCAGCAGCTTTGGGACAGGGGGAGGAGAGACCCAGTACTTC.